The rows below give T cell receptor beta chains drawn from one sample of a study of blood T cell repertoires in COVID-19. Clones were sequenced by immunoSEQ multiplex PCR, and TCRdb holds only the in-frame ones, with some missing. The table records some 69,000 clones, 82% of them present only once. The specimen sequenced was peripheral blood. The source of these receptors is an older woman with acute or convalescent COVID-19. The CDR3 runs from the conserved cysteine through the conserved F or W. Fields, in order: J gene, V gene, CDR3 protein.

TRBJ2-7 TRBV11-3 CASSSGLAAGEQYF
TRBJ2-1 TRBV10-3 CAISESIGLAGASSYNEQFF
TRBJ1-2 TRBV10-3 CAISEAWDRINYGYTF
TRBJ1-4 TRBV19 CASSTPVGTPRF
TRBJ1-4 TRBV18 CASSRIGGGGTNEKLFF
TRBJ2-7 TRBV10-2 CASSLTTGETGGYEQYF
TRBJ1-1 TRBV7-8 CASSSGQGRTEAFF
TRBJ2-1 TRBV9 CASSGTGDTYNEQFF
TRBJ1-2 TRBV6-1 CASSEDPRAGPGGYTF
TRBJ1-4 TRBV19 CASSMPRTPATNEKLFF
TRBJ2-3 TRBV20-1 CSASGREGTDTQYF
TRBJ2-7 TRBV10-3 CAISEGLGLAGSYEQYF
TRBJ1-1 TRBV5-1 CASSPQVPGVRGINTEAFF
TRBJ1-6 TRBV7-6 CASSAKGLGNSPLHF
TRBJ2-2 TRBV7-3 CAVPSGDANTGELFF
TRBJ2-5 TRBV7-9 CASSFSAPETQYF
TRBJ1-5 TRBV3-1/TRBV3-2 CASSQDLRQNQPQHF
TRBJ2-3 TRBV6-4 CASSDERGGTQYF
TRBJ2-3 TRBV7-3 CASSLSLPDTQYF
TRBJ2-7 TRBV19 CASRGHDYYEQYF